This TCR beta chain was sequenced for a study of cytomegalovirus exposure and HLA in healthy donors. Sequenced by immunoSEQ multiplex PCR; TCRdb stores in-frame clones only, minus some. The table records about 140,000 clones, about 83% of them present only once. Unmatched junction bases numbered 2, after V lost 0 bases and J lost 6 bases. The germline CDR1 and CDR2 sequences are SGHNT and YYREEE (reference sequence). The CDR3 sequence is 15 residues long. Input material: PBMCs. The TCR sequence derives from a woman in her twenties or thirties in good health and CMV-seronegative. The V and J genes are TRBV5-4 and TRBJ2-3; 12 positions match TRBD1. CDR3 in amino acids: CASSLAGQGADTQYF. CDR3 DNA sequence: TGTGCCAGCAGCTTGGCGGGACAGGGGGCGGATACGCAGTATTTT.